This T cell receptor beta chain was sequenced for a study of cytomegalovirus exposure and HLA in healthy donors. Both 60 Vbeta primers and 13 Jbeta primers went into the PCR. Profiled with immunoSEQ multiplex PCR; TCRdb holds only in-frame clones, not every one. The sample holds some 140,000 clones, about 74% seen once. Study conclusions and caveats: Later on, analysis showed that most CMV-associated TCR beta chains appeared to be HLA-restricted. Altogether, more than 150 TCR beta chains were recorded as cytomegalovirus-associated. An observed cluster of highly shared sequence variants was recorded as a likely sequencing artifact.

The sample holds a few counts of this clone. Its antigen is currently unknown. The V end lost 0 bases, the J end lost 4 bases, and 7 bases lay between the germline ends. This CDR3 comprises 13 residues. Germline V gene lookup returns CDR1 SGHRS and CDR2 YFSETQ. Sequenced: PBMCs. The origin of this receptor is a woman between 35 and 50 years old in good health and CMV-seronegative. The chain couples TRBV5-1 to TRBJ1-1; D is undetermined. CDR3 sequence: CASSLDGFTEAFF. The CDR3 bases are TGCGCCAGCAGCTTGGACGGGTTCACTGAAGCTTTCTTT. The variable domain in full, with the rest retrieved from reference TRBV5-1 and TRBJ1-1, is KAGVTQTPRYLIKTRGQQVTLSCSPISGHRSVSWYQQTPGQGLQFLFEYFSETQRNKGNFPGRFSGRQFSNSRSEMNVSTLELGDSALYLCASSLDGFTEAFFGQGTRLTVV.